The 13 T cell receptor beta chains in this list originate from one sample, sequenced in a study of T cell repertoires in cytomegalovirus infection. TCRdb ran MiXCR on the reads and lists one entry per CDR3 protein. The profile shows fewer than 700,000 distinct CDR3 sequences, roughly a quarter of them singletons. The sample comprised CD8+ T cells from PBMCs. All receptors derive from a human donor in good health (CMV status not recorded). Some clones in this sample may be carry-over from other donors' samples.

Turning to this clonotype: Relative to the germline gene, one junction end is altered; a read error may explain this. The rearrangement joins TRBV6-6 to TRBJ1-1; tentatively, D is TRBD1 (5 bases). The CDR3 runs 15 residues. Looked up from germline, CDR1 is MNHNY and CDR2 is SVGAGI (reference sequence). As DNA, the CDR3 is TGTGCCAGCAATTACACCCGGACACCAAACACTGAAGCTTTCTTT. Translation: CASNYTRTPNTEAFF.

This clonotype was seen repeatedly, ten times or more. This chain links TRBV7-2 with TRBJ2-7, with no clear D. The germline CDR1 and CDR2 sequences are SGHTA and FQGNSA. This CDR3 region has 15 residues. Trimming stripped 2 bases from V and 5 bases from J, with 16 bases between. The CDR3 DNA follows: TGTGCCAGCAGCTTACCGTTGGAGCTCGAGGACGAGCAGTACTTC. Encoded protein: CASSLPLELEDEQYF.

The table lists this clonotype with a few counts. The V gene is TRBV24-1, the J gene TRBJ2-5; D could derive from TRBD1 or TRBD2 (5 bases each). CDR3 length: 18 amino acids. From germline, CDR1 is KGHDR and CDR2 SFDVKD. Trimming took 4 bases from V and 2 from J, leaving 22 bases between them. CDR3 nucleotides: TGTGCCACCAGTGACCCTTCTAAGAGGGGCAGGGAGCAAGAGACCCAGTACTTC. Protein: CATSDPSKRGREQETQYF.

CDR3 residues: CASSRSPSGVRETQYF. The CDR3 bases are TGTGCCAGCAGTAGATCCCCTAGCGGGGTACGAGAGACCCAGTACTTC. The chain links TRBV6-5 to TRBJ2-5, with 9 nucleotides matching TRBD2. Germline V gives CDR1 MNHEY, CDR2 SVGAGI. The CDR3 has 16 amino acids. V shed 5 bases and J 4 bases; nucleotides not matched to a gene: 11.

The chain employs TRBV20-1 and TRBJ2-5; 8 bases map to TRBD1. Germline CDR1 DFQATT, CDR2 SNEGSKA (reference sequence). CDR3 length: 13 residues. The V and J ends lost 0 bases and 5 bases, in that order; junction bases with no gene match: 2. The CDR3: CSAREQGAETQYF. The CDR3 coding sequence is TGCAGTGCTAGAGAGCAGGGGGCCGAGACCCAGTACTTC.

This clonotype was found many times. The chain has TRBV7-2 and TRBJ2-1; D remains unclear. Per the germline V gene, CDR1 is SGHTA and CDR2 is FQGNSA. The CDR3 runs to 17 residues. The V end lost 0 bases, the J end lost 5 bases, and 17 bases lay between the germline ends. This CDR3 reads CASSLAVRHARDNEQFF. The CDR3, as DNA: TGTGCCAGCAGCTTAGCGGTACGGCACGCAAGGGACAATGAGCAGTTCTTC.

At least ten counts were recorded for this clonotype. The rearrangement uses TRBV7-6 and TRBJ2-6; TRBD1 aligns across 7 bases. Losses at the gene ends were 5 bases for V and 3 bases for J; bases not matched to a gene: 16. The CDR3 spans 19 residues. CDR1 is SGHVS, CDR2 FNYEAQ, per germline. The CDR3 DNA reads TGTGCCAGCAGCGAGGGGGCGACAGGGTTAACTCTTGGGGCCAACGTCCTGACTTTC. Protein product: CASSEGATGLTLGANVLTF.

This chain joins TRBV6-2 or TRBV6-3 and TRBJ2-2, with D perhaps matching TRBD1 (6 bases). Per the germline V gene, CDR1 is MNHEY and CDR2 is SVGEGT. The V and J ends lost 6 bases and 7 bases respectively, with 15 bases between them. This CDR3 has 14 residues. The CDR3, as DNA: TGTGCCAGCAGCGACGGAACAGGGCACGGGGAGCTGTTTTTT. It is translated as CASSDGTGHGELFF.

This chain joins TRBV27 and TRBJ2-5; 8 bases are a match to TRBD1. The V segment lost 4 bases and the J segment 4 bases; nucleotides outside the gene matches: 11. The CDR3 runs 16 residues. Germline CDR1 MNHEY, CDR2 SMNVEV (reference sequence). CDR3 sequence (DNA): TGTGCCAGCAGTTCCTGGACGGCAGGGGGCTTAGAGACCCAGTACTTC. Its protein product is CASSSWTAGGLETQYF.

This chain uses TRBV10-3 with TRBJ1-1; TRBD1 is a possible D gene (5 bases). The V and J ends lost 11 bases and 3 bases respectively, with 16 bases between them. Per germline, CDR1 ENHRY and CDR2 SYGVKD. There are 13 residues in the CDR3. The CDR3 sequence: CAASGTNDTEAFF. CDR3 in DNA: TGTGCCGCATCCGGGACGAATGACACTGAAGCTTTCTTT.

Written as DNA, the CDR3 is TGCAGTGTCCCCTTGGCGGGAATCGAGCAGTACTTC. This codes for CSVPLAGIEQYF. This rearrangement joins TRBV20-1 to TRBJ2-7, with D perhaps matching TRBD2 (6 bases). Trimming took 7 bases from V and 6 from J, leaving 16 bases between them. The CDR3 has 12 residues. Germline CDR1 is DFQATT and CDR2 is SNEGSKA (reference sequence).

The chain is built from TRBV29-1 and TRBJ2-1; TRBD2 matches at 7 bases. The CDR3 length is 12 residues. Losses at the gene ends were 6 bases for V and 12 bases for J; bases not matched to a gene: 11. Germline values: CDR1 SQVTM, CDR2 ANQGSEA. This CDR3 is CSVPTGSGGQFF. The DNA of the CDR3 is TGCAGCGTCCCCACAGGTTCGGGAGGGCAGTTCTTC.

The rearrangement links TRBV7-9 to TRBJ2-7; the D is unclear. The CDR3 is 13 amino acids. Between the trimmed V and J ends, which lost 0 bases and 7 bases, there was a span of 10 bases. Germline values: CDR1 SEHNR, CDR2 FQNEAQ (reference sequence). CDR3 coding DNA: TGTGCCAGCAGCTTAGCCCTCAGGAGTGAGCAGTACTTC. This codes for CASSLALRSEQYF.